By proportion, the clone carrying this T cell receptor (beta chain) is large. Its specificity is unknown. This CDR3 contains 16 residues. The V end lost 6 bases, the J end lost 7 bases, and 21 bases lay between the germline ends. Germline CDR1 and CDR2: MNHNS and SASEGT. Peripheral blood genomic DNA, not sorted cells or RNA, was the template. This specimen comes from a study of T cell repertoires in aging, cancer and after chemotherapy. Study-level results: Age-matched healthy donors had significantly more diverse, less clonal blood TCR repertoires than untreated cancer patients. In healthy donors, age-related TCR diversity loss mainly reflected lost richness. Rebound thymic output was suggested by rising median generation probability during chemotherapy in each cancer cohort.

Multiplex touch-down PCR with TRB-A/B primers amplified rearranged V-D-J TRB sequences. Each CDR3 protein gets one entry after TCRdb re-called the multiplex PCR reads with MiXCR. The sample lists around 940 distinct CDR3 sequences, around 23% occurring once. The sequence was obtained from a human donor with a solid tumor. Sequencing was done on a sample of blood. This rearrangement joins TRBV6-1 to TRBJ1-4; a weak D match, TRBD1 (6 bases). The CDR3 DNA is TGTGCCAGCAGCCTACAGAACAGGGCGCAGGGTGAAAAACTGTTTTTT. Its translation is CASSLQNRAQGEKLFF.